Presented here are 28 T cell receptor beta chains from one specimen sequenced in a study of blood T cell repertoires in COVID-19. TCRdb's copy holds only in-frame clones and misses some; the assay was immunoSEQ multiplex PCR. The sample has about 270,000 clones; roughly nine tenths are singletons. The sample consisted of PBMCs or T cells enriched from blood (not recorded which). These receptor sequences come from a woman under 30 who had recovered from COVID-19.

The CDR3 DNA reads TGTGCCACCAGAAGCCCAGGTCCTGTTAATGAAAAACTGTTTTTT. Translated, it gives CATRSPGPVNEKLFF. V gene TRBV15 combines with J gene TRBJ1-4; unclear D gene. The V and J ends lost 6 bases and 4 bases respectively, with 15 bases between them. CDR1 is LNHNV and CDR2 is YYDKDF in the germline V gene (reference sequence). This CDR3 has 15 amino acids.

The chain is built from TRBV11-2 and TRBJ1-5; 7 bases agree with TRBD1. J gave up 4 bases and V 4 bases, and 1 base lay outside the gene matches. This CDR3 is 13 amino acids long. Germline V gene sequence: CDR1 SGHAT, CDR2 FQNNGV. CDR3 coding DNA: TGTGCCAGCAGCTGGGGACAGAATCAGCCCCAGCATTTT. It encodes CASSWGQNQPQHF.

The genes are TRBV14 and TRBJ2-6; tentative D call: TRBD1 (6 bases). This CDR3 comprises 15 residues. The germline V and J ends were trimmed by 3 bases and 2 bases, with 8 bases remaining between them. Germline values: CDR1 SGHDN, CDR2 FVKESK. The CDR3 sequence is CASSQYRAGANVLTF. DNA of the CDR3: TGTGCCAGCAGCCAGTACAGGGCTGGGGCCAACGTCCTGACTTTC.

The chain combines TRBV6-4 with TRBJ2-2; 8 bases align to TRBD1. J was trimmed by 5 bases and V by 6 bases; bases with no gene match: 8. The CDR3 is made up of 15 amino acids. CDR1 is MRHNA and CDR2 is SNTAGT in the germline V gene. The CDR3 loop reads CASSVDRVETGELFF. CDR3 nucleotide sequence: TGTGCCAGCAGCGTGGACAGGGTAGAGACCGGGGAGCTGTTTTTT.

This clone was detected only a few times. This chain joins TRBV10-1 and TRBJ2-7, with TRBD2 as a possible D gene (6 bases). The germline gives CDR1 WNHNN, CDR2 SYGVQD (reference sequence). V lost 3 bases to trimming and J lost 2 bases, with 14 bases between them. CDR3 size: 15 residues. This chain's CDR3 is CASSDRPSGAYEQYF. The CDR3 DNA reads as TGCGCCAGCAGTGATAGACCCTCGGGGGCCTACGAGCAGTACTTC.

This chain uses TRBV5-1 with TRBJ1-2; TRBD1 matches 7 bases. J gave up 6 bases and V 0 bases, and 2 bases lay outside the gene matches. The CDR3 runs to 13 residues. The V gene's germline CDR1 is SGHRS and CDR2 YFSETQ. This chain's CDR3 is CASSLGTGNGYTF. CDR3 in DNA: TGCGCCAGCAGCTTGGGGACAGGCAATGGCTACACCTTC.

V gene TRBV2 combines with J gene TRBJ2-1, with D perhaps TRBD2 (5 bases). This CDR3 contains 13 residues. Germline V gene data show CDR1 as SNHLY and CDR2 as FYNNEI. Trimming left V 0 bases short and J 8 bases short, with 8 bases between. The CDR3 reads CASSEALGDEQFF. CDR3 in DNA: TGTGCCAGCAGTGAAGCGCTCGGGGATGAGCAGTTCTTC.

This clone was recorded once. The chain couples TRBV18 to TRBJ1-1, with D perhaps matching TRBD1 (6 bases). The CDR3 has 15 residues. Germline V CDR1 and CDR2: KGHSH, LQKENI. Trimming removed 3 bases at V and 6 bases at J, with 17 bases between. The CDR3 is CASSPLWVQGSEAFF. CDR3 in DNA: TGTGCCAGCTCACCTCTCTGGGTACAGGGCTCTGAAGCTTTCTTT. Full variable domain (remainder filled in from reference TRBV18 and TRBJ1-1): NAGVMQNPRHLVRRRGQEARLRCSPMKGHSHVYWYRQLPEEGLKFMVYLQKENIIDESGMPKERFSAEFPKEGPSILRIQQVVRGDSAAYFCASSPLWVQGSEAFFGQGTRLTVV.

CDR3 in amino acids: CASSQGQENTEAFF. CDR3 DNA sequence: TGTGCCAGCAGCCAGGGACAGGAGAACACTGAAGCTTTCTTT. The chain uses TRBV4-2 and TRBJ1-1; TRBD1 aligns across 8 bases. Germline CDR1 LGHNA, CDR2 YNFKEQ. The CDR3 is 14 residues long. Losses at the gene ends were 3 bases for V and 1 base for J; bases not matched to a gene: 1.

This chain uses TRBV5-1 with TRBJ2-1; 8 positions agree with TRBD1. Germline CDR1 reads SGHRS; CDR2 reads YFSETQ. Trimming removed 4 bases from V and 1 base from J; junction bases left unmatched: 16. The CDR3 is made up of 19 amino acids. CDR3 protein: CASSPKGGPTGVSYNEQFF. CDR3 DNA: TGCGCCAGCAGCCCAAAAGGTGGGCCGACAGGGGTATCCTACAATGAGCAGTTCTTC.

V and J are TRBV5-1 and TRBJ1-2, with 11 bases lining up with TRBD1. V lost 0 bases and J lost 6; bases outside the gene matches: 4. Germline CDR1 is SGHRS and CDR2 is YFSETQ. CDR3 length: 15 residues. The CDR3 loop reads CASSLARDRGNGYTF. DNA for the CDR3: TGCGCCAGCAGCTTGGCACGGGACAGGGGGAATGGCTACACCTTC.

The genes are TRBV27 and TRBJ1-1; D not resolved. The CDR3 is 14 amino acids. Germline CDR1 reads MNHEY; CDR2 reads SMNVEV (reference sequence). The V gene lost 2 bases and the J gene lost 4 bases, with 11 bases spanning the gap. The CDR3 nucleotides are TGTGCCAGCAGTTTAGGGCAGATGGGCACTGAAGCTTTCTTT. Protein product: CASSLGQMGTEAFF.

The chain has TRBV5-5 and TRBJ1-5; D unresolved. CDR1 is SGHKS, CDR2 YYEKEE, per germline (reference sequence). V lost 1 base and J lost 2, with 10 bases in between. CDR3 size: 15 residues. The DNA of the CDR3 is TGTGCCAGCAGCTTGACGGGATTGGGCAATCAGCCCCAGCATTTT. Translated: CASSLTGLGNQPQHF.

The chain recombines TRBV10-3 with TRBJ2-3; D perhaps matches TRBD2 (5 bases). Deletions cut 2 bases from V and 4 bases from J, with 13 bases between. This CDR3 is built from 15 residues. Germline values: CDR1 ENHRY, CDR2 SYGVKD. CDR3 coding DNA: TGTGCCATCAGTGAGACTAGTACTCGTTCAGATACGCAGTATTTT. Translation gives CAISETSTRSDTQYF.

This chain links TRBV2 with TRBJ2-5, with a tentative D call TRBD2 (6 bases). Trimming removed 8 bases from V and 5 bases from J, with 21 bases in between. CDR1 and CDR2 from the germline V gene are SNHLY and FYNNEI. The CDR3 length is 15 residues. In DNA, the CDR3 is TGTGCCAGCCGGAAGGAGGGGATGTTGATCGAGACCCAGTACTTC. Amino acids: CASRKEGMLIETQYF. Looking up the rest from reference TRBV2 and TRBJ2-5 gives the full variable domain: EPEVTQTPSHQVTQMGQEVILRCVPISNHLYFYWYRQILGQKVEFLVSFYNNEISEKSEIFDDQFSVERPDGSNFTLKIRSTKLEDSAMYFCASRKEGMLIETQYFGPGTRLLVL.

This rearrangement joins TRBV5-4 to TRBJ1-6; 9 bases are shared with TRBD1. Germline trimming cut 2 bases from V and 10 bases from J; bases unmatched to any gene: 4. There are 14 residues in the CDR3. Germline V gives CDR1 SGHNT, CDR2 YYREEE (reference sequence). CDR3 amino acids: CASSFGQGTSPLHF. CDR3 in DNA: TGTGCCAGCAGCTTTGGACAGGGGACATCACCCCTCCACTTT.

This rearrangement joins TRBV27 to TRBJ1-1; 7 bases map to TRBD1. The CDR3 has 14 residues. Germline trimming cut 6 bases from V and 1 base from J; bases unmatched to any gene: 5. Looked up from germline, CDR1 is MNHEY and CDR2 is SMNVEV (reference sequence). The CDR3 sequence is CASRLAGGNTEAFF. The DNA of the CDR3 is TGTGCCAGCAGGCTGGCAGGGGGGAACACTGAAGCTTTCTTT.

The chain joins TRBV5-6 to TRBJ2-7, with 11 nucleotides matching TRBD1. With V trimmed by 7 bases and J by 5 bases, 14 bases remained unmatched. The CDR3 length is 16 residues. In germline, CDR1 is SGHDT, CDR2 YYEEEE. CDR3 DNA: TGTGCCAGCCGGCCCTACTTTAGGGACAGGGGGAACGAGCAGTACTTC. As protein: CASRPYFRDRGNEQYF.

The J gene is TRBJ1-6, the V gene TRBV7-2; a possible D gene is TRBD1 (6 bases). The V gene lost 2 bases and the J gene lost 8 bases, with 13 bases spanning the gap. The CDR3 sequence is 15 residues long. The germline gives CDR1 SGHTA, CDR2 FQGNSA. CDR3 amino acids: CASSLLGAVDSPLHF. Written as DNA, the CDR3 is TGTGCCAGCAGCTTACTGGGGGCGGTGGATTCACCCCTCCACTTT.

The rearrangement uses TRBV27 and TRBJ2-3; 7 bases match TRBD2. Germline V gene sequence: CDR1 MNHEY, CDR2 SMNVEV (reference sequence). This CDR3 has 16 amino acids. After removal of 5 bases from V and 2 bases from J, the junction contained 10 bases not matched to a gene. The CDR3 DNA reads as TGTGCCAGCAGTCCCAGACTAGCAGCACTCACAGATACGCAGTATTTT. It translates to CASSPRLAALTDTQYF.

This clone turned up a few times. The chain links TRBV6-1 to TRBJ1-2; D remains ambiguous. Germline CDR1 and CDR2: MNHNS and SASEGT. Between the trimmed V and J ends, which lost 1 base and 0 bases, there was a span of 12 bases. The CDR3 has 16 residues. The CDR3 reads CASSEVSEGTNYGYTF. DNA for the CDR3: TGTGCCAGCAGTGAAGTAAGCGAGGGAACTAACTATGGCTACACCTTC.

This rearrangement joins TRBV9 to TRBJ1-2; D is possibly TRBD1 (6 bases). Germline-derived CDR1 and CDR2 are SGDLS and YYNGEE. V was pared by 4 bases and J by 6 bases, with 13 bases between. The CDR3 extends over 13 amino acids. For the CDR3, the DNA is TGTGCCAGCAGCCAAGACAGGCAACATGGCTACACCTTC. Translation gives CASSQDRQHGYTF.

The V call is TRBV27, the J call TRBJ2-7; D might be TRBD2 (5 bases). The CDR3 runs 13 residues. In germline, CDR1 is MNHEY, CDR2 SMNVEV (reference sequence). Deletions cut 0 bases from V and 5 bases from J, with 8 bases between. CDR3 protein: CASSLSRRHEQYF. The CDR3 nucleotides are TGTGCCAGCAGTTTATCGAGGAGGCACGAGCAGTACTTC.

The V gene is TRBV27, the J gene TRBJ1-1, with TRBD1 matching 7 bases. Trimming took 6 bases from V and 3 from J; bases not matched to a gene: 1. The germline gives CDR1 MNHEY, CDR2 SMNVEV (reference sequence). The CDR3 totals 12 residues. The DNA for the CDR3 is TGTGCCAGCAGAGGGGGCTACACTGAAGCTTTCTTT. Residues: CASRGGYTEAFF.

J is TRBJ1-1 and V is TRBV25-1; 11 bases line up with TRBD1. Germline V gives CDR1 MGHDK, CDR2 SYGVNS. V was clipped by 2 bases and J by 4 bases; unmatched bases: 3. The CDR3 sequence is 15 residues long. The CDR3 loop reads CASSEPGTGGTEAFF. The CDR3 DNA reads TGTGCCAGCAGTGAACCCGGGACAGGGGGCACTGAAGCTTTCTTT.

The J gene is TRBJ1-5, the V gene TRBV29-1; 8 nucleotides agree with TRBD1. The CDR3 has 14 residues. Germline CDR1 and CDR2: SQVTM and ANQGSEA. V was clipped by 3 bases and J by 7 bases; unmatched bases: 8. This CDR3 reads CSVEGEGTGQPQHF. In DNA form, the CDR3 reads TGCAGCGTTGAGGGTGAGGGGACAGGACAGCCCCAGCATTTT.

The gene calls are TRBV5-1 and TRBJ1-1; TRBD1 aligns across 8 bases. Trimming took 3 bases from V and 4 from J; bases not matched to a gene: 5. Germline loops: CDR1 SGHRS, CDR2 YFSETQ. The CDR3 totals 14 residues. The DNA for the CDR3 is TGCGCCAGCAGCTCGACAGGGGCAGGCACTGAAGCTTTCTTT. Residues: CASSSTGAGTEAFF.

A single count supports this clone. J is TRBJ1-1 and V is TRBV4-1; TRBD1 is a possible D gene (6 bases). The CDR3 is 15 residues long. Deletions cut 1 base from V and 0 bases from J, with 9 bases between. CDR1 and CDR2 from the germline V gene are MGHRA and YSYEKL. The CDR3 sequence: CASSQGDKLNTEAFF. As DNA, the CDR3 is TGCGCCAGCAGCCAAGGGGACAAGCTGAACACTGAAGCTTTCTTT.